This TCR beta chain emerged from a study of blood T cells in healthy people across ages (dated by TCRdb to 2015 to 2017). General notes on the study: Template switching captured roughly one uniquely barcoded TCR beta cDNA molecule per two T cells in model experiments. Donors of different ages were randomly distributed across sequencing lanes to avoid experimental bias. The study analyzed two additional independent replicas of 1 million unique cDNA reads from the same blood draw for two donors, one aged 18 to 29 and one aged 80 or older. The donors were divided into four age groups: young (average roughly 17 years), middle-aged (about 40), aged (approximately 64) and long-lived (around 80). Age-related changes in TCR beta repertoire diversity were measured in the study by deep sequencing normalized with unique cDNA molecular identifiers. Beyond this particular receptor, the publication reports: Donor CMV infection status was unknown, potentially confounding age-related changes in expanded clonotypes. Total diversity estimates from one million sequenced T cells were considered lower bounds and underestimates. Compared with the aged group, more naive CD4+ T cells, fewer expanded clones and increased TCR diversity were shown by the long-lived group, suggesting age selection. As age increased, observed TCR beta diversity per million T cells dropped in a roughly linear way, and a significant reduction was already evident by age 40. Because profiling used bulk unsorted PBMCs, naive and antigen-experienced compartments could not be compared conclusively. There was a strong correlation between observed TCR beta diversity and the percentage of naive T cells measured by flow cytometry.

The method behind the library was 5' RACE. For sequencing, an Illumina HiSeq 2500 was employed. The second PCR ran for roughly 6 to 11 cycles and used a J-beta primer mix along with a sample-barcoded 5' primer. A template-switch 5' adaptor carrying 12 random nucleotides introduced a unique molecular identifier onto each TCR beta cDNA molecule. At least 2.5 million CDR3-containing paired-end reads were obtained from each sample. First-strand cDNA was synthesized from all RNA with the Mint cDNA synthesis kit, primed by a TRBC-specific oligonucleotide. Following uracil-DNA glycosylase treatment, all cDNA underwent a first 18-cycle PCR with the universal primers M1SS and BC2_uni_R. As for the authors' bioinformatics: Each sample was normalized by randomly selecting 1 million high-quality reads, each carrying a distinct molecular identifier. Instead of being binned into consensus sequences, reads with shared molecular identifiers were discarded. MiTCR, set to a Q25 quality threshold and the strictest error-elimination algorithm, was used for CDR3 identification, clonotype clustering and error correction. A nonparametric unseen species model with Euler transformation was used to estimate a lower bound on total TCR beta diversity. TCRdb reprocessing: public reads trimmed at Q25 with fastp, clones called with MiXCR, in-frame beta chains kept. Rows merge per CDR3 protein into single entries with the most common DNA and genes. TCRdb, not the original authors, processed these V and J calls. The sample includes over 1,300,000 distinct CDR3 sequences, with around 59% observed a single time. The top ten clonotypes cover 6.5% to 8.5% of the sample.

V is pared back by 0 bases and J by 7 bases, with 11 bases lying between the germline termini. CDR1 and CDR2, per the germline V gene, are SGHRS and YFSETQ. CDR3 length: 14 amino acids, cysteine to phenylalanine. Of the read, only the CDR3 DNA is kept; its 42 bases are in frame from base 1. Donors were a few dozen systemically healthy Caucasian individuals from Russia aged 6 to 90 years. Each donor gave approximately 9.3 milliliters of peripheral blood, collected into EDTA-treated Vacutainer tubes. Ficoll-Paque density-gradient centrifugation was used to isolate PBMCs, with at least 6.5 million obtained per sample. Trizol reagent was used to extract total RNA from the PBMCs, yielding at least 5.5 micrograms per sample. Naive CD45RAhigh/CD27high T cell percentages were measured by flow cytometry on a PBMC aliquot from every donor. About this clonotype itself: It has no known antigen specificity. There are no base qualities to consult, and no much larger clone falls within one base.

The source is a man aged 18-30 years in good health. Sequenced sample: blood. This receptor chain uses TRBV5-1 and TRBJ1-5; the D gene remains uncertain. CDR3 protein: CASSLDSLFQPQHF. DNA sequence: TGCGCCAGCAGCTTGGACAGCTTGTTCCAGCCCCAGCATTTT.